Given below is one TCR beta chain in context. The data stem from a study of blood T cell repertoires in COVID-19. Method: immunoSEQ multiplex PCR; TCRdb's copy keeps in-frame clones and lacks some. The sample yields under 60,000 clones, 83% seen once. CDR3 length equals 17 residues. The germline V gene encodes CDR1 PRHDT and CDR2 FYEKMQ (reference sequence). V shed 1 base and J 1 base; nucleotides not matched to a gene: 7. Sequences were obtained from peripheral blood. The receptor comes from a human donor in a cohort sampled during active COVID-19. V is TRBV13 and J is TRBJ1-1, with 9 bases matching TRBD1. CDR3 residues: CASSLVGDRVGNTEAFF. The CDR3 nucleotides are TGTGCCAGCAGCTTAGTGGGGGACAGGGTGGGGAACACTGAAGCTTTCTTT.